These 2 T cell receptor beta chains were all obtained from the same sample, sequenced in a study of T cell responses to AZD1222 COVID-19 vaccine. TCRdb's table, derived via immunoSEQ multiplex PCR, lists solely in-frame clones and lacks some. The data show 150,000 or so clones, with 90% seen just once and approximately 17% held by the top ten. The starting material was peripheral blood, obtained on day 0 of AZD1222 vaccination. These receptors came from an adult in good health.

J is TRBJ1-6 and V is TRBV28; D is ambiguous. CDR1 and CDR2 (germline): MDHEN, SYDVKM. V gave up 1 base and J gave up 8 bases, with 9 bases separating them. The CDR3 totals 14 residues. This CDR3 reads CASSLFTSDSPLHF. CDR3 sequence (DNA): TGTGCCAGCAGTTTATTTACCTCGGATTCACCCCTCCACTTT.

This chain uses TRBV7-2 with TRBJ1-5; D uncertain. Germline loops: CDR1 SGHTA, CDR2 FQGNSA. Trimming took off 2 bases at V and 7 bases at J, with 9 bases between the two ends. The CDR3 consists of 13 residues. The CDR3 nucleotides read TGTGCCAGCAGCTTACTACGGGAGCAGCCCCAGCATTTT. Residues: CASSLLREQPQHF.